These 18 T cell receptor beta chains came from one sample sequenced in a study of molecular identifiers for immune sequencing clone quantification. TCRdb re-analysed the PCR reads in MiXCR, keeping a single row per CDR3 protein. The sample carries about 640,000 distinct CDR3 sequences, nearly 20% recorded once. The sample was naive CD8+ T cells from blood, with Jurkat cell RNA spiked in. Indicated subset: FACS-sorted CD8+CD4-CCR7+CD45RA+ naive T cells. The source is a human donor in good health. Some libraries in this study had Jurkat cell RNA spiked in.

This clonotype came up many times. The gene calls are TRBV4-3 and TRBJ1-1; 7 bases line up with TRBD1. V dropped 0 bases and J dropped 5; count of bases not matched to a gene: 3. CDR1 is LGHNA and CDR2 is YSLEER in the germline V gene. The CDR3 is 14 residues long. The CDR3 protein is CASSQDRGMTEAFF. The CDR3 nucleotides are TGCGCCAGCAGCCAAGACAGGGGGATGACTGAAGCTTTCTTT.

The table lists this clonotype with many counts. The V gene is TRBV12-3 or TRBV12-4, the J gene TRBJ1-5, with D possibly being TRBD1 (5 bases). Trimming cost V 3 bases and J 6 bases, with 12 bases left between them. This CDR3 is built from 14 residues. The CDR3 reads CASSLVGEFQPQHF. Written as DNA, the CDR3 is TGTGCCAGCAGTTTGGTGGGGGAGTTTCAGCCCCAGCATTTT.

This clonotype has just a few counts. The chain employs TRBV19 and TRBJ1-1; D not resolved. This CDR3 has 12 residues. With 7 bases removed from V and 6 bases from J, the gap between germline ends came to 12 bases. Germline V gives CDR1 LNHDA, CDR2 SQIVND (reference sequence). Here the CDR3 DNA reads TGTGCCAGTACCCCTTCGGGAGCTGAAGCTTTCTTT. This encodes CASTPSGAEAFF.

V usage is TRBV21-1 and J usage is TRBJ2-5; the DNA was not used to check the table's D call, TRBD1. TRBV21-1 is noted as a pseudogene. This CDR3 has 16 residues. The CDR3 DNA reads TGTGCCAGCAGCAATCACCGGGGGGGATGGGGGGAGACCCAGTACTTC. Protein sequence: CASSNHRGGWGETQYF.

This clonotype was detected ten times or more. The chain couples TRBV13 to TRBJ2-7; D not resolved. Trimming cost V 1 base and J 4 bases, with 17 bases left between them. The CDR3 is 16 amino acids. Germline V gene data show CDR1 as PRHDT and CDR2 as FYEKMQ (reference sequence). The CDR3: CASSLATSPASYEQYF. CDR3 bases: TGTGCCAGCAGCTTAGCCACCAGCCCGGCGTCATACGAGCAGTACTTC.

The chain employs TRBV6-5 and TRBJ1-1; 7 positions agree with TRBD1. V was clipped by 2 bases and J by 3 bases; unmatched bases: 6. There are 15 residues in the CDR3. Germline V gene data show CDR1 as MNHEY and CDR2 as SVGAGI. CDR3 DNA: TGTGCCAGCAGTTACACGACAGGGTTGTACACTGAAGCTTTCTTT. Translation gives CASSYTTGLYTEAFF.

This clonotype was observed many times. This chain connects TRBV4-1 to TRBJ2-5, with unresolved D. The V and J ends lost 2 bases and 5 bases respectively, with 15 bases between them. Germline-derived CDR1 and CDR2 are MGHRA and YSYEKL. This CDR3 has 15 residues. CDR3: CASSQTILVEETQYF. In DNA form, the CDR3 reads TGCGCCAGCAGCCAAACGATCCTGGTCGAGGAGACCCAGTACTTC.

This clonotype was picked up many times. The chain uses TRBV19 and TRBJ2-2, with D unclear. Germline CDR1 and CDR2: LNHDA and SQIVND (reference sequence). Trimming cost V 9 bases and J 2 bases, with 10 bases left between them. The CDR3 sequence is 13 residues long. The CDR3 spells CASLERNTGELFF. For the CDR3, the DNA is TGTGCCAGCCTGGAGCGTAACACCGGGGAGCTGTTTTTT.

Note on this clonotype: Being one base from a much bigger clone, this may be a read error. V gene TRBV3-1 combines with J gene TRBJ2-2; a weak D match, TRBD2 (7 bases). The CDR3 totals 17 residues. The germline V gene has CDR1 LGHDT and CDR2 YNNKEL (reference sequence). The CDR3 region is CASSQERGGDTTGELSF. The CDR3 nucleotides are TGTGCCAGCAGCCAAGAACGAGGGGGGGATACGACCGGGGAGCTGTCTTTT. Full variable domain (remainder filled in from reference TRBV3-1 and TRBJ2-2): DTAVSQTPKYLVTQMGNDKSIKCEQNLGHDTMYWYKQDSKKFLKIMFSYNNKELIINETVPNRFSPKSPDKAHLNLHINSLELGDSAVYFCASSQERGGDTTGELSFGEGSRLTVL.

V gene TRBV11-3 combines with J gene TRBJ2-2; no clear D gene. This CDR3 spans 16 amino acids. V lost 4 bases and J lost 4, with 16 bases in between. The germline V gene encodes CDR1 SGHNT and CDR2 YENEEA. The CDR3 reads CASSSITAVPTGELFF. The CDR3 coding sequence is TGTGCCAGCAGCTCTATCACGGCAGTCCCCACCGGGGAGCTGTTTTTT.

This clonotype was observed many times. The rearrangement uses TRBV11-2 and TRBJ2-3; D is possibly TRBD2 (5 bases). CDR3 size: 14 residues. Trimming removed 1 base at V and 4 bases at J, with 9 bases between. Germline V lookup: CDR1 SGHAT, CDR2 FQNNGV. The CDR3 here is CASSLGTFSDTQYF. The CDR3 DNA is TGTGCCAGCAGCTTAGGGACTTTCTCAGATACGCAGTATTTT.

The rearrangement joins TRBV13 to TRBJ2-7; 9 bases line up with TRBD1. The J segment lost 6 bases and the V segment lost 7 bases, leaving 19 bases of the junction unmatched. The length of the CDR3 is 17 residues. From germline, CDR1 is PRHDT and CDR2 FYEKMQ (reference sequence). The CDR3 protein is CASNFLYFGTGQSEQYF. In DNA, the CDR3 is TGTGCCAGCAACTTTCTATATTTCGGGACAGGGCAATCCGAGCAGTACTTC.

This clonotype was detected many times. V and J are TRBV27 and TRBJ2-7; no reliable D call. The V gene's germline CDR1 is MNHEY and CDR2 SMNVEV (reference sequence). This CDR3 comprises 13 residues. Trimming took 3 bases from V and 2 from J, leaving 8 bases between them. The CDR3 DNA sequence: TGTGCCAGCAGTTTCTCTGCTACCTACGAGCAGTACTTC. Protein product: CASSFSATYEQYF.

In this sample, this clonotype turned up many times. Germline is not matched at one junction end, which may reflect a read error. The genes are TRBV24-1 and TRBJ2-7, with D possibly being TRBD2 (5 bases). In germline, CDR1 is KGHDR, CDR2 SFDVKD. This CDR3 has 10 amino acids. CDR3 sequence (DNA): TGTGCCACCAGTGCAGGCCGGGGTTTCTTC. Protein sequence: CATSAGRGFF.

This clonotype was counted ten times or more. The chain links TRBV6-5 to TRBJ2-3; 7 bases fit TRBD1. Germline loops: CDR1 MNHEY, CDR2 SVGAGI. Trimming took 5 bases from V and 4 from J; bases not matched to a gene: 6. There are 14 residues in the CDR3. CDR3 sequence reads: CASSRQGVPDTQYF. The CDR3 bases are TGTGCCAGCAGTAGACAGGGAGTGCCAGATACGCAGTATTTT.

This chain connects TRBV27 to TRBJ2-3; D perhaps matches TRBD2 (6 bases). V dropped 5 bases and J dropped 2 bases, with 17 bases sitting between them. This CDR3 contains 16 residues. Looked up from germline, CDR1 is MNHEY and CDR2 is SMNVEV (reference sequence). The CDR3 sequence is CASSPNHSGSTDTQYF. CDR3 sequence (DNA): TGTGCCAGCAGTCCCAACCACAGCGGGTCCACAGATACGCAGTATTTT.

The table lists this clonotype with a few counts. The chain has TRBV30 and TRBJ2-2, with D hard to call. Germline V gene sequence: CDR1 GTSNPN, CDR2 SVGIG (reference sequence). This CDR3 contains 14 residues. The ends were cut back, 0 bases at V and 4 bases at J, with 9 bases in the middle. CDR3 residues: CAWSVGSPTGELFF. The CDR3, as DNA: TGTGCCTGGAGTGTAGGCTCTCCCACCGGGGAGCTGTTTTTT.

This clonotype showed up many times. The CDR3 DNA follows: TGCGCCAGCAGCTTGGGAGGGTTCTATGAGCAGTTCTTC. This gives the protein CASSLGGFYEQFF. V gene TRBV5-1 combines with J gene TRBJ2-1; maybe TRBD2 (5 bases). V was cut by 0 bases and J by 8 bases, with 9 bases left in between. This CDR3 has 13 residues. The germline CDR1 and CDR2 sequences are SGHRS and YFSETQ.